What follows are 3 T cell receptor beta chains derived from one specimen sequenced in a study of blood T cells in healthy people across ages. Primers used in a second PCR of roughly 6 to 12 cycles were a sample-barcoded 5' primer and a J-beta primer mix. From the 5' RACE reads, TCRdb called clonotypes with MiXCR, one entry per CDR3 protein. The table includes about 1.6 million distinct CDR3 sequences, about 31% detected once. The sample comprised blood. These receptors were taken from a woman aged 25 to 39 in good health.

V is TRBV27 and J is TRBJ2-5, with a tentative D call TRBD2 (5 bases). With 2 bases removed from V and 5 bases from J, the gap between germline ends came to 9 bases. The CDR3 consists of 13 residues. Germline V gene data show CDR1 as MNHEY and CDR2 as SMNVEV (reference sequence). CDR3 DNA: TGTGCCAGCAGTTTACGGGGTTTTGAGACCCAGTACTTC. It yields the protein CASSLRGFETQYF.

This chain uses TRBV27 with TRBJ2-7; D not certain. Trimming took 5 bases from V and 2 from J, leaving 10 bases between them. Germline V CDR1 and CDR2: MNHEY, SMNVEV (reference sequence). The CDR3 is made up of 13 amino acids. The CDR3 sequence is CASSPHETYEQYF. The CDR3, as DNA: TGTGCCAGCAGTCCCCACGAAACCTACGAGCAGTACTTC.

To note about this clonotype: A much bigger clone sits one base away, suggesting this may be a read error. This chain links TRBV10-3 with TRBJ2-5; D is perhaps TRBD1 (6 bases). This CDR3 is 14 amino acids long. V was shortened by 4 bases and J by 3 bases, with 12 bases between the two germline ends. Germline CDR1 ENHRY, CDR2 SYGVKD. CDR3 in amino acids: CAISVSRTEETQYF. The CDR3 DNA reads TGTGCCATCAGTGTGTCCCGGACAGAAGAGACCCAGTACTTC.